A selection of T cell receptor beta chains follows, all from one sample in a study of blood T cell repertoires in COVID-19. TCRdb's table, derived via immunoSEQ multiplex PCR, lists solely in-frame clones and lacks some. The table records hundreds of thousands of clones, approximately 90% of them present only once. Material: peripheral blood. The receptors derive from a woman in her thirties with active or convalescent COVID-19. The CDR3 runs from the conserved cysteine through the conserved F or W. A D gene is named only where the DNA matches it firmly. Where a row states a size, it is once, few, many or the class of an expanded clone; other rows omit it.

clone_size: .; j_call: TRBJ1-5; d_call: TRBD1; v_call: TRBV7-8; cdr3_nt: TGTGCCAGCAGCTCTAAGAGGCAGTCAGGGGGGTATAGCAATCAGCCCCAGCATTTT; cdr3_aa: CASSSKRQSGGYSNQPQHF
clone_size: once; j_call: TRBJ1-6; d_call: .; v_call: TRBV19; cdr3_nt: TGTGCCAGTAGTATCCAGGGTGGTGGATTGTCCTATAATTCACCCCTCCACTTT; cdr3_aa: CASSIQGGGLSYNSPLHF
clone_size: .; j_call: TRBJ2-1; d_call: .; v_call: TRBV12-3/TRBV12-4; cdr3_nt: TGTGCCAGCAAAGGAGTGAAGGATGAGCAGTTCTTC; cdr3_aa: CASKGVKDEQFF
clone_size: .; j_call: TRBJ2-5; d_call: .; v_call: TRBV10-3; cdr3_nt: TGTGCCATCAGGGGGTCAGGGTCCCCCCACCAAGAGACCCAGTACTTC; cdr3_aa: CAIRGSGSPHQETQYF
clone_size: .; j_call: TRBJ1-4; d_call: .; v_call: TRBV5-4; cdr3_nt: TGTGCCAGCAGCTTGGAGGGGGGGGATGAAAAACTGTTTTTT; cdr3_aa: CASSLEGGDEKLFF
clone_size: .; j_call: TRBJ2-5; d_call: TRBD2; v_call: TRBV4-1; cdr3_nt: TGCGCCAGCAGCCAGGACTCGGGGGGGTACCAAGAGACCCAGTACTTC; cdr3_aa: CASSQDSGGYQETQYF
clone_size: .; j_call: TRBJ1-6; d_call: .; v_call: TRBV14; cdr3_nt: TGTGCCAGCAGCCAAGACAGGGGCCCCAATTCACCCCTCCACTTT; cdr3_aa: CASSQDRGPNSPLHF
clone_size: .; j_call: TRBJ2-3; d_call: TRBD2; v_call: TRBV9; cdr3_nt: TGTGCCAGCAGCGCCTTACCCGGCGGGGGGGCCTCAGATACGCAGTATTTT; cdr3_aa: CASSALPGGGASDTQYF
clone_size: .; j_call: TRBJ2-7; d_call: TRBD1; v_call: TRBV19; cdr3_nt: TGTGCCAGTAGTACCGGGGACAGGGGGTACGAGCAGTACTTC; cdr3_aa: CASSTGDRGYEQYF
clone_size: .; j_call: TRBJ2-1; d_call: .; v_call: TRBV2; cdr3_nt: TGTGCCAGCAGTGAGGAGGTAACTAGCTCCTACAATGAGCAGTTCTTC; cdr3_aa: CASSEEVTSSYNEQFF
clone_size: .; j_call: TRBJ2-5; d_call: .; v_call: TRBV5-5; cdr3_nt: TGTGCCAGCAGCCTGGGATACAGTCCCCAAGAGACCCAGTACTTC; cdr3_aa: CASSLGYSPQETQYF
clone_size: .; j_call: TRBJ1-2; d_call: TRBD1; v_call: TRBV18; cdr3_nt: TGTGCCAGCTCACGGGACAGGGATGGCTACACCTTC; cdr3_aa: CASSRDRDGYTF
clone_size: .; j_call: TRBJ1-5; d_call: .; v_call: TRBV5-1; cdr3_nt: TGCGCCAGCAGCTCCGAAGGAGGGAGTCAGCCCCAGCATTTT; cdr3_aa: CASSSEGGSQPQHF
clone_size: .; j_call: TRBJ1-1; d_call: TRBD1; v_call: TRBV6-1; cdr3_nt: TGTGCCAGCAGTGAGTTGACAGGGGGCTGGACTGAAGCTTTCTTT; cdr3_aa: CASSELTGGWTEAFF
clone_size: .; j_call: TRBJ2-3; d_call: TRBD2; v_call: TRBV29-1; cdr3_nt: TGCAGCGTTGAAGAGGGAGGGGATACGCAGTATTTT; cdr3_aa: CSVEEGGDTQYF
clone_size: few; j_call: TRBJ2-7; d_call: .; v_call: TRBV7-9; cdr3_nt: TGTGCCAGCAGCCCCTCCGGGGGCTACGAGCAGTACTTC; cdr3_aa: CASSPSGGYEQYF
clone_size: .; j_call: TRBJ2-1; d_call: .; v_call: TRBV14; cdr3_nt: TGTGCCAGCAGCCGCGGGGCAGACAATGAGCAGTTCTTC; cdr3_aa: CASSRGADNEQFF
clone_size: .; j_call: TRBJ2-2; d_call: .; v_call: TRBV5-1; cdr3_nt: TGCGCCAGCAGCTCCCTCGGTGGAGACGGGGAGCTGTTTTTT; cdr3_aa: CASSSLGGDGELFF
clone_size: once; j_call: TRBJ1-4; d_call: .; v_call: TRBV21-1; cdr3_nt: TGTGCCAGCAGCGGCCGGACAGTTGCTGATTCTGCAACTAATGAAAAACTGTTTTTT; cdr3_aa: CASSGRTVADSATNEKLFF
clone_size: .; j_call: TRBJ1-2; d_call: .; v_call: TRBV9; cdr3_nt: TGTGCCAGCAGCGTAAAGGGGTCCGGGCAGGACTATGGCTACACCTTC; cdr3_aa: CASSVKGSGQDYGYTF
clone_size: .; j_call: TRBJ2-2; d_call: .; v_call: TRBV5-8; cdr3_nt: TGTGCCAGCAGCTTGAGGGGGAACACCGGGGAGCTGTTTTTT; cdr3_aa: CASSLRGNTGELFF
clone_size: .; j_call: TRBJ1-2; d_call: .; v_call: TRBV4-1; cdr3_nt: TGCGCCAGCAGCCAAGATCGACAGCTTTATGGCTACACCTTC; cdr3_aa: CASSQDRQLYGYTF
clone_size: few; j_call: TRBJ1-2; d_call: .; v_call: TRBV5-1; cdr3_nt: TGCGCCAGCAGCCCCAACGGGGGTGCTGGCTACACCTTC; cdr3_aa: CASSPNGGAGYTF
clone_size: .; j_call: TRBJ2-1; d_call: TRBD2; v_call: TRBV9; cdr3_nt: TGTGCCAGCAGCGTGACTAGCGGCTCTGTCAATGAGCAGTTCTTC; cdr3_aa: CASSVTSGSVNEQFF
clone_size: .; j_call: TRBJ2-5; d_call: TRBD1; v_call: TRBV3-1/TRBV3-2; cdr3_nt: TGTGCCAGCAGCAAACCCTGGTCTGGACAGGGGTTGGAGACCCAGTACTTC; cdr3_aa: CASSKPWSGQGLETQYF
clone_size: once; j_call: TRBJ1-1; d_call: .; v_call: TRBV2; cdr3_nt: TGTGCCAGCAGTGATTGGGGGGGGCCTGAAGCTTTCTTT; cdr3_aa: CASSDWGGPEAFF
clone_size: .; j_call: TRBJ2-1; d_call: TRBD2; v_call: TRBV6-5; cdr3_nt: TGTGCCAGCCTATCCCTAGCGGGTTCGGAGCAGTTCTTC; cdr3_aa: CASLSLAGSEQFF
clone_size: .; j_call: TRBJ2-1; d_call: TRBD2; v_call: TRBV2; cdr3_nt: TGTGCCACAAAGGGGCTAGCGGGAGCCGATGAGCAGTTCTTC; cdr3_aa: CATKGLAGADEQFF
clone_size: .; j_call: TRBJ2-1; d_call: .; v_call: TRBV11-3; cdr3_nt: TGTGCCAGCAGCTTAGGTACCTACTACAATGAGCAGTTCTTC; cdr3_aa: CASSLGTYYNEQFF
clone_size: few; j_call: TRBJ1-1; d_call: TRBD1; v_call: TRBV5-1; cdr3_nt: TGCGCCAGCAGCTTGGTCCAGGGGGCCACTGAAGCTTTCTTT; cdr3_aa: CASSLVQGATEAFF
clone_size: .; j_call: TRBJ1-4; d_call: .; v_call: TRBV16; cdr3_nt: TGTGCCAGCAGCCAATCTCTTCAGGGAACAAATGAAAAACTGTTTTTT; cdr3_aa: CASSQSLQGTNEKLFF
clone_size: .; j_call: TRBJ2-1; d_call: TRBD1; v_call: TRBV5-1; cdr3_nt: TGCGCCAGCAGCTTGGGTGACAGGGGGCGCGTTGAGCAGTTCTTC; cdr3_aa: CASSLGDRGRVEQFF
clone_size: .; j_call: TRBJ2-7; d_call: TRBD2; v_call: TRBV5-4; cdr3_nt: TGTGCCAGCAGCCAGCGGACTAGCGGGGTCGCCTACGAGCAGTACTTC; cdr3_aa: CASSQRTSGVAYEQYF
clone_size: .; j_call: TRBJ1-2; d_call: .; v_call: TRBV6-1; cdr3_nt: TGTGCCAGCAGTGTGGGACTCGATGTCTACACCTTC; cdr3_aa: CASSVGLDVYTF
clone_size: .; j_call: TRBJ1-1; d_call: .; v_call: TRBV13; cdr3_nt: TGTGCCAGCAGCTTTGAAATACAGGGTTGGACTGAAGCTTTCTTT; cdr3_aa: CASSFEIQGWTEAFF
clone_size: .; j_call: TRBJ2-7; d_call: TRBD1; v_call: TRBV5-1; cdr3_nt: TGCGCCAGCAGCTTGGGGACAGGGGCCTACGAGCAGTACTTC; cdr3_aa: CASSLGTGAYEQYF
clone_size: .; j_call: TRBJ1-3; d_call: .; v_call: TRBV6-1; cdr3_nt: TGTGCCAGCAGTGAAGCGCGGGGGGCAGACTCTGGAAACACCATATATTTT; cdr3_aa: CASSEARGADSGNTIYF
clone_size: .; j_call: TRBJ1-6; d_call: .; v_call: TRBV27; cdr3_nt: TGTGCCAGCAAAATGAACGCCCTACGGGATCTTAATTCACCCCTCCACTTT; cdr3_aa: CASKMNALRDLNSPLHF
clone_size: .; j_call: TRBJ1-3; d_call: TRBD1; v_call: TRBV19; cdr3_nt: TGTGCCAGTACGAGACAGGGGGCAAGCTCTGGAAACACCATATATTTT; cdr3_aa: CASTRQGASSGNTIYF
clone_size: .; j_call: TRBJ1-4; d_call: .; v_call: TRBV19; cdr3_nt: TGTGCCAGTAGTATGTCCGGGACAATACTGTTTTTT; cdr3_aa: CASSMSGTILFF
clone_size: few; j_call: TRBJ2-2; d_call: .; v_call: TRBV6-5; cdr3_nt: TGTGCCAGCTCTCGGACCGGGGAGCTGTTTTTT; cdr3_aa: CASSRTGELFF
clone_size: .; j_call: TRBJ1-1; d_call: TRBD1; v_call: TRBV6-5; cdr3_nt: TGTGCCAGCAGTTCACGACAGGGGATGAACACTGAAGCTTTCTTT; cdr3_aa: CASSSRQGMNTEAFF
clone_size: .; j_call: TRBJ2-1; d_call: TRBD2; v_call: TRBV7-2; cdr3_nt: TGTGCCAGCAGCTCCGGTATAGCGGGTGAGCAGTTCTTC; cdr3_aa: CASSSGIAGEQFF
clone_size: .; j_call: TRBJ2-1; d_call: .; v_call: TRBV11-3; cdr3_nt: TGTGCCAGCAGCTTAGTAGGGGGTGAGCAGTTCTTC; cdr3_aa: CASSLVGGEQFF
clone_size: .; j_call: TRBJ2-2; d_call: .; v_call: TRBV7-2; cdr3_nt: TGTGCCAGCAGCTCCCGTGCCGGGGAGCTGTTTTTT; cdr3_aa: CASSSRAGELFF
clone_size: .; j_call: TRBJ2-7; d_call: TRBD2; v_call: TRBV19; cdr3_nt: TGTGCCAGTAGCCCTCTACTAGCGGGAGGGCCCGCCTACGAGCAGTACTTC; cdr3_aa: CASSPLLAGGPAYEQYF
clone_size: .; j_call: TRBJ1-4; d_call: .; v_call: TRBV6-1; cdr3_nt: TGTGCCAGCAGTGAATCACAGCTAAATGAAAAACTGTTTTTT; cdr3_aa: CASSESQLNEKLFF
clone_size: .; j_call: TRBJ2-7; d_call: TRBD1; v_call: TRBV25-1; cdr3_nt: TGTGCCAGCAGTGATTCGGGCCCGGGACAGGGGAGCTACGAGCAGTACTTC; cdr3_aa: CASSDSGPGQGSYEQYF
clone_size: .; j_call: TRBJ1-2; d_call: TRBD1; v_call: TRBV19; cdr3_nt: TGTGCCAGTAGTCAAGGGACAGGGGGCGAGGGCTACACCTTC; cdr3_aa: CASSQGTGGEGYTF
clone_size: few; j_call: TRBJ1-1; d_call: .; v_call: TRBV29-1; cdr3_nt: TGCAGCGTTGAGGGCAGTAACACTGAAGCTTTCTTT; cdr3_aa: CSVEGSNTEAFF
clone_size: once; j_call: TRBJ1-4; d_call: TRBD1; v_call: TRBV4-1; cdr3_nt: TGCGCCAGCAGCCAGGGGACAGAGGATGAAAAACTGTTTTTT; cdr3_aa: CASSQGTEDEKLFF
clone_size: .; j_call: TRBJ1-2; d_call: .; v_call: TRBV18; cdr3_nt: TGTGCCAGCTCATATCAAGGGGAATATGGCTACACCTTC; cdr3_aa: CASSYQGEYGYTF
clone_size: .; j_call: TRBJ1-2; d_call: .; v_call: TRBV6-5; cdr3_nt: TGTGCCAGCAGCCTCGTAGGAGGGGTCGGCTACACCTTC; cdr3_aa: CASSLVGGVGYTF
clone_size: .; j_call: TRBJ1-2; d_call: .; v_call: TRBV6-1; cdr3_nt: TGTGCCAGCAGTGAAGAGACAGTCTATGGCTACACCTTC; cdr3_aa: CASSEETVYGYTF